This TCR beta chain was found in a study of blood T cells in healthy people across ages. CDR1 and CDR2 from the germline V gene are MDHEN and SYDVKM. The CDR3 contains 16 residues. Between the trimmed V and J ends, which lost 6 bases and 1 base, there was a span of 18 bases. The second PCR ran about 6 to 12 cycles with a sample-barcoded 5' primer and J-beta primers. Each CDR3 protein is one row after TCRdb ran MiXCR on the 5' RACE reads. The sample consists of hundreds of thousands of distinct CDR3 sequences, 25% of them appearing once. This same sample was also part of a study on T cells of mothers and their children. That report notes: Each child gave about 3 million TCR beta CDR3 reads (each mother, over 8.5 million).

The sample taken for sequencing was blood. This clonotype was sampled from a boy aged 5-17 years in good health. The rearrangement joins TRBV28 to TRBJ2-5; D remains unclear. Here the CDR3 reads CASSPRHLKTQETQYF. The CDR3 DNA reads as TGTGCCAGCAGCCCTCGGCACCTAAAAACCCAAGAGACCCAGTACTTC. The full variable domain, with the rest looked up from reference TRBV28 and TRBJ2-5, is DVKVTQSSRYLVKRTGEKVFLECVQDMDHENMFWYRQDPGLGLRLIYFSYDVKMKEKGDIPEGYSVSREKKERFSLILESASTNQTSMYLCASSPRHLKTQETQYFGPGTRLLVL.